The clone carrying this TCR beta chain was recorded many times. This entry comes from a study of T cells in Graves' hyperthyroidism and ophthalmopathy. Trimming took 1 base from V and 8 from J; bases not matched to a gene: 4. CDR3 length: 13 residues. Germline-derived CDR1 and CDR2 are SGHVS and FQNEAQ. RNA transcripts gave rise to amplified TCR beta CDR3 regions. In the first-round RT-PCR of the TCR CDR3, the HTBI primer set was used. TCRdb fed the multiplex PCR reads into MiXCR, producing one record per CDR3 protein. The sample includes about 770,000 distinct CDR3 sequences, under 20% of them seen just once.

The sequence derives from a woman aged 50 to 60 with Graves' hyperthyroidism that later progressed to Graves' ophthalmopathy. The sequencing sample was made of blood. The chain carries TRBV7-8 and TRBJ1-2; 7 bases agree with TRBD1. Here the CDR3 reads CASSLVRGSGYTF. The CDR3 DNA reads as TGTGCCAGCAGCTTAGTCAGGGGGAGCGGCTACACCTTC.